This is a list of T cell receptor beta chains from one sample in a study of blood T cells in healthy people across ages. Each CDR3 protein is one row after TCRdb ran MiXCR on the 5' RACE reads. The table has about 1.4 million distinct CDR3 sequences, approximately 59% seen once; the top ten hold 6.5% to 8.5%. Material for sequencing was blood. All receptors come from a man younger than 35 in good health. The CDR3 runs from the conserved cysteine through the conserved F or W. Fields, in order: clone size, D gene, V gene, J gene, CDR3 protein, CDR3 DNA. D genes are given only for firm matches. Size is omitted from some rows. Given values are once, few, many or a class for expanded clones.

.	TRBD1	TRBV7-9	TRBJ2-1	CASSSTDRAYNEQFF	TGTGCCAGCAGCTCAACGGACAGGGCATACAATGAGCAGTTCTTC
few	TRBD1	TRBV29-1	TRBJ2-1	CSVGPTIPDRVNEQFF	TGCAGCGTTGGCCCGACAATCCCCGACAGGGTTAATGAGCAGTTCTTC
few	.	TRBV20-1	TRBJ2-5	CSASQGLIGYF	TGCAGTGCTAGCCAAGGACTTATTGGGTACTTC
.	TRBD1	TRBV7-7	TRBJ1-1	CASSPIQGALVGTEAFF	TGTGCTAGCAGCCCTATACAGGGGGCTCTCGTTGGCACTGAAGCTTTCTTT
.	.	TRBV28	TRBJ1-2	CASSPLSQGDYGYTF	TGTGCCAGCAGTCCCCTGTCACAGGGTGACTATGGCTACACCTTC
few	.	TRBV20-1	TRBJ2-7	CSADRGEGEQYF	TGCAGTGCCGATCGAGGGGAAGGCGAGCAGTACTTC
.	.	TRBV5-1	TRBJ1-3	CASSPGHNSGNTIYF	TGCGCCAGCAGCCCCGGACACAACTCTGGAAACACCATATATTTT
few	.	TRBV20-1	TRBJ2-7	CSASVSGLSYEQYF	TGCAGTGCTAGCGTCTCCGGGCTCTCCTACGAGCAGTACTTC
.	TRBD1	TRBV27	TRBJ2-5	CASSSLVGQGRGEETQYF	TGTGCCAGCAGTTCCCTCGTAGGACAGGGTAGGGGCGAAGAGACCCAGTACTTC
.	.	TRBV20-1	TRBJ2-5	CSALRGGVETQYF	TGCAGTGCTCTAAGAGGGGGAGTCGAGACCCAGTACTTC
.	TRBD1	TRBV13	TRBJ2-1	CASSLGRRGTGLYEQFF	TGTGCCAGCAGCTTAGGCCGTAGGGGGACAGGCCTATATGAGCAGTTCTTC
.	.	TRBV20-1	TRBJ2-1	CSARAPGSSYNEQFF	TGCAGTGCTAGAGCTCCGGGGAGCTCCTACAATGAGCAGTTCTTC
.	.	TRBV4-1	TRBJ2-7	CASSLRQDSYEQYF	TGCGCCAGCAGCTTGCGGCAGGACTCCTACGAGCAGTACTTC
.	TRBD2	TRBV28	TRBJ2-3	CASSLRLAGERVGTDTQYF	TGTGCCAGCAGTTTAAGACTAGCGGGGGAACGCGTCGGCACAGATACGCAGTATTTT
few	.	TRBV29-1	TRBJ1-6	CSVVRQGRTPLHF	TGCAGCGTTGTGCGTCAGGGGAGGACACCCCTCCACTTT
.	.	TRBV5-1	TRBJ2-7	CASSLAGVGTYEQYF	TGCGCCAGCAGCTTGGCCGGGGTCGGAACATACGAGCAGTACTTC
.	TRBD1	TRBV5-1	TRBJ1-6	CAGSFGQEDSPLHF	TGCGCCGGCAGCTTCGGACAGGAAGATTCACCCCTCCACTTT
.	TRBD2	TRBV27	TRBJ2-1	CASSLGLRGGSPRYNEQFF	TGTGCCAGCAGCCTAGGCCTTCGGGGGGGATCCCCCAGGTACAATGAGCAGTTCTTC
few	.	TRBV6-5	TRBJ1-2	CASSPRLPNYGYTF	TGTGCCAGCAGCCCTAGGTTACCTAACTATGGCTACACCTTC
.	.	TRBV6-6	TRBJ2-7	CASSRTLVYEQYF	TGTGCCAGCAGTCGGACACTCGTCTACGAGCAGTACTTC
.	TRBD1	TRBV6-2/TRBV6-3	TRBJ1-5	CASRGDRGNQPQHF	TGTGCCAGCAGGGGTGACAGGGGCAATCAGCCCCAGCATTTT
.	.	TRBV30	TRBJ1-5	CAWGGGRAGQPQHF	TGTGCCTGGGGCGGGGGGAGGGCGGGTCAGCCCCAGCATTTT
few	TRBD1	TRBV20-1	TRBJ1-1	CSAPQGRAEAFF	TGCAGTGCACCACAGGGGAGGGCTGAAGCTTTCTTT
few	.	TRBV7-2	TRBJ2-5	CASSPPDGTQYF	TGTGCCAGCAGCCCCCCGGATGGGACCCAGTACTTC
.	.	TRBV7-9	TRBJ1-1	CASSPTLGANTEAFF	TGTGCCAGCAGCCCGACCCTCGGGGCGAACACTGAAGCTTTCTTT
.	TRBD1	TRBV20-1	TRBJ2-7	CSTREGAYEQYF	TGCAGTACTAGAGAGGGGGCGTACGAGCAGTACTTC
.	.	TRBV27	TRBJ2-7	CASSLSPRDRTDEQYF	TGTGCCAGCAGTTTATCGCCCCGGGACCGTACGGACGAGCAGTACTTC
.	.	TRBV4-3	TRBJ2-3	CASSPIPPTGHGTDTQYF	TGCGCCAGCAGCCCCATCCCCCCGACGGGGCATGGCACAGATACGCAGTATTTT
.	.	TRBV7-9	TRBJ2-1	CASSLVGGLLSSYNEQFF	TGTGCCAGCAGCTTAGTTGGGGGGTTACTGAGCTCCTACAATGAGCAGTTCTTC
few	.	TRBV29-1	TRBJ2-5	CSVSDETQYF	TGCAGCGTTTCCGACGAGACCCAGTACTTC
.	.	TRBV20-1	TRBJ2-7	CSALQGSYEQYF	TGCAGTGCCTTACAGGGCTCCTACGAGCAGTACTTC
.	TRBD2	TRBV7-9	TRBJ2-5	CASSQGTSGRVQETQYF	TGTGCCAGCAGCCAAGGGACTAGCGGGAGGGTACAAGAGACCCAGTACTTC
few	.	TRBV2	TRBJ1-2	CASSVQVNYGYTF	TGTGCCAGCAGCGTACAGGTTAACTATGGCTACACCTTC
few	.	TRBV27	TRBJ1-2	CATKQGLRDGYTF	TGTGCCACAAAACAGGGCCTCCGTGATGGCTACACCTTC
.	TRBD1	TRBV27	TRBJ2-7	CASSQTGAPYEQYF	TGTGCCAGCAGTCAGACAGGGGCCCCCTACGAGCAGTACTTC
few	.	TRBV3-1	TRBJ1-2	CASSQVGDGYTF	TGTGCCAGCAGCCAAGTCGGGGATGGCTACACCTTC
.	.	TRBV25-1	TRBJ1-2	CASSGGGAYGYTF	TGTGCCAGCAGTGGGGGAGGAGCTTATGGCTACACCTTC